The clone carrying this T cell receptor (beta chain) was counted only a few times. Germline-derived CDR1 and CDR2 are LNHDA and SQIVND (reference sequence). V lost 6 bases, J lost 5 bases, and 5 bases lay in between. There are 11 residues in the CDR3. The data derive from a study of OX40 agonist ivuxolimab in advanced cancers. Assay used: immunoSEQ multiplex PCR; TCRdb lists only in-frame clones, some missing. Among fewer than 20,000 clones, less than 85% were seen once, and the ten largest hold 25% to 40%. The receptor comes from an adult with an advanced solid tumor such as melanoma, head and neck, liver or kidney cancer. V gene TRBV19 combines with J gene TRBJ2-1; D is unresolved. The sample in question was CD4+ or CD8+ T cells sorted from blood, obtained in a trial of the OX40 agonist ivuxolimab. As DNA, the CDR3 is TGTGCCAGTAGCCCCCACAATGAGCAGTTCTTC. This codes for CASSPHNEQFF.